These 3 T cell receptor beta chains were sequenced from one sample in a study of cytomegalovirus exposure and HLA in healthy donors (dated by TCRdb to about 2017). Library preparation used the immunoSEQ multiplex PCR assay. A mixture of 60 forward primers for TCR Vbeta segments and 13 reverse primers for TCR Jbeta segments was used in the multiplex PCR. This immuneACCESS table, as held by TCRdb, lists in-frame sequences with V and J called but not all clones. Of the missing ones, under half trace to an unresolved V gene in checked studies; the others have no known cause. This sample lists 150,000 to 200,000 clones; roughly two thirds were detected once. The top ten hold about 2.7% of the sample. Sequencing was carried out using PBMCs. The receptors shown here come from a woman under 40 in good health and CMV-seronegative.

This clone occurred a few times. This chain links TRBV29-1 with TRBJ2-7, with D tentatively TRBD1 (6 bases). The germline V gene encodes CDR1 SQVTM and CDR2 ANQGSEA. Trimming removed 0 bases at V and 0 bases at J, with 12 bases between. The CDR3 covers 15 residues. CDR3 coding DNA: TGCAGCGTTGAAGATCCCGACAGGACCTCCTACGAGCAGTACTTC. Its translation is CSVEDPDRTSYEQYF.

The chain recombines TRBV7-2 with TRBJ2-3, with D possibly being TRBD2 (6 bases). CDR3 size: 15 residues. Between the trimmed V and J ends, which lost 5 bases and 0 bases, there was a span of 12 bases. Germline V gives CDR1 SGHTA, CDR2 FQGNSA. The CDR3 DNA sequence: TGTGCCAGCAGCGAACGACTAGTCAGCACAGATACGCAGTATTTT. It is translated as CASSERLVSTDTQYF.

The V gene is TRBV29-1, the J gene TRBJ2-1; TRBD2 agrees at 15 bases. Germline V gene lookup returns CDR1 SQVTM and CDR2 ANQGSEA. The CDR3 spans 15 residues. Here the CDR3 DNA reads TGCAGTACCACGGGACTAGCGGGAGGTGGGAATGAGCAGTTCTTC. Amino acids: CSTTGLAGGGNEQFF.